A single sample is the source of the 22 T cell receptor beta chains below, sequenced in a study of CD8+ T cells in alopecia areata. Extracted RNA was reverse transcribed into cDNA, the sequencing template. Only in-frame clones appear in the TCRdb table, and some are missing; sequencing was by immunoSEQ multiplex PCR. Among some 170,000 clones, 65% to 75% were seen once, and the ten largest hold 10% to 12%. The sequences come from CD8+ T cells sorted from blood, collected at week 0. Receptor source: a human donor with alopecia areata.

The J gene is TRBJ2-7, the V gene TRBV5-1; 11 bases line up with TRBD1. Germline CDR1 SGHRS, CDR2 YFSETQ. CDR3 length: 13 residues. V shed 3 bases, J shed 5 bases, and the junction held 1 base outside the gene matches. Here the CDR3 reads CASSWTGGNEQYF. In DNA, the CDR3 is TGCGCCAGCAGCTGGACAGGGGGCAACGAGCAGTACTTC.

This clone was counted a few times. The chain has TRBV13 and TRBJ2-1; 16 bases agree with TRBD2. This CDR3 comprises 19 residues. From germline, CDR1 is PRHDT and CDR2 FYEKMQ (reference sequence). V shed 4 bases and J 6 bases; nucleotides not matched to a gene: 12. In nucleotides, the CDR3 is TGTGCCAGCAGCTCCCGCACCGGGACTAGCGGGGGGGCCTCCAATGAGCAGTTCTTC. Translating it yields CASSSRTGTSGGASNEQFF. The whole variable domain, remainder taken from reference TRBV13 and TRBJ2-1, is AAGVIQSPRHLIKEKRETATLKCYPIPRHDTVYWYQQGPGQDPQFLISFYEKMQSDKGSIPDRFSAQQFSDYHSELNMSSLELGDSALYFCASSSRTGTSGGASNEQFFGPGTRLTVL.

There are a few counts of this clone. The CDR3 loop reads CASSHRGLASGNTIYF. The CDR3 DNA follows: TGTGCCAGCAGCCACAGGGGGCTAGCCTCTGGAAACACCATATATTTT. V is TRBV7-6 and J is TRBJ1-3; 9 bases map to TRBD1. The CDR3 is 16 amino acids. CDR1 SGHVS and CDR2 FNYEAQ come from the germline V gene. Trimming removed 5 bases from V and 0 bases from J; junction bases left unmatched: 5.

The rearrangement links TRBV9 to TRBJ1-1, with a weak D call TRBD1 (6 bases). Germline V gene lookup returns CDR1 SGDLS and CDR2 YYNGEE. The CDR3 totals 16 residues. V gave up 1 base and J gave up 5 bases, with 18 bases separating them. CDR3 residues: CASSVPLQGMRTEAFF. The CDR3 region has the DNA TGTGCCAGCAGCGTACCTCTCCAGGGGATGAGGACTGAAGCTTTCTTT.

This sequence joins TRBV29-1 and TRBJ2-2, with 9 positions matching TRBD1. The germline CDR1 and CDR2 sequences are SQVTM and ANQGSEA. J was trimmed by 5 bases and V by 4 bases; bases with no gene match: 2. The CDR3 runs 13 residues. The CDR3 DNA reads TGCAGCGTTGCCGGGACAGGGACCGGGGAGCTGTTTTTT. It translates to CSVAGTGTGELFF.

This clone was recorded only once. The chain is built from TRBV7-9 and TRBJ1-5, with 9 bases identical to TRBD1. This CDR3 comprises 16 residues. V was pared by 1 base and J by 4 bases, with 5 bases of the junction left unmatched. Germline-derived CDR1 and CDR2 are SEHNR and FQNEAQ (reference sequence). The CDR3 DNA reads TGTGCCAGCAGCTTAGAAGACAGGGGGGCGAATCAGCCCCAGCATTTT. Its translation is CASSLEDRGANQPQHF.

This chain joins TRBV7-8 and TRBJ2-5, with D unclear. V was pared by 7 bases and J by 7 bases, with 10 bases between. Germline loops: CDR1 SGHVS, CDR2 FQNEAQ. This CDR3 has 11 amino acids. The CDR3 DNA follows: TGTGCCAGCATCAAATGGGGGACCCAGTACTTC. It yields the protein CASIKWGTQYF.

The rearrangement uses TRBV13 and TRBJ1-2; 7 bases match TRBD1. CDR1 PRHDT and CDR2 FYEKMQ come from the germline V gene (reference sequence). V was clipped by 6 bases and J by 3 bases; unmatched bases: 22. The CDR3 is 19 amino acids. Here the CDR3 DNA reads TGTGCCAGCAGGGATTTTTCAGCGAGGGGGCGCCCAGGTGACTATGGCTACACCTTC. Its protein is CASRDFSARGRPGDYGYTF.

The rearrangement joins TRBV9 to TRBJ1-6; D is uncertain. The CDR3 loop spans 12 amino acids. Germline assignment: CDR1 SGDLS and CDR2 YYNGEE. V gave up 5 bases and J gave up 11 bases, with 11 bases separating them. CDR3 sequence: CASSPSSAPLHF. CDR3 sequence (DNA): TGTGCCAGCAGTCCCTCGTCGGCACCCCTCCACTTT.

The gene calls are TRBV9 and TRBJ2-2; 7 bases line up with TRBD2. Germline lookup yields CDR1 SGDLS and CDR2 YYNGEE. The trim removed 5 bases at V and 4 bases at J, leaving 5 bases unmatched. The CDR3 is 14 residues long. CDR3 in amino acids: CASRPGGGTGELFF. CDR3 sequence (DNA): TGTGCCAGCAGACCGGGCGGGGGCACCGGGGAGCTGTTTTTT.

The chain recombines TRBV4-1 with TRBJ1-2; D is unresolved. The CDR3 spans 12 residues. Trimming stripped 0 bases from V and 8 bases from J, with 7 bases between. Germline V gene data show CDR1 as MGHRA and CDR2 as YSYEKL. The CDR3 DNA is TGCGCCAGCAGCCAAGATCCGGGGGGCTACACCTTC. This sequence encodes CASSQDPGGYTF.

The CDR3 DNA is TGTGCCAGCAGCTTGGGGGACAGTTTGTGGGCCTTTAATGAAAAACTGTTTTTT. This sequence encodes CASSLGDSLWAFNEKLFF. The chain couples TRBV5-6 to TRBJ1-4; the match to TRBD1 covers 7 bases. This CDR3 is built from 18 residues. The trim removed 0 bases at V and 4 bases at J, leaving 12 bases unmatched. Germline values: CDR1 SGHDT, CDR2 YYEEEE.

This clone turned up a few times. This sequence joins TRBV7-9 and TRBJ2-3, with a weak D call TRBD1 (5 bases). This CDR3 has 12 residues. Germline-derived CDR1 and CDR2 are SEHNR and FQNEAQ (reference sequence). V gave up 7 bases and J gave up 4 bases, with 9 bases separating them. Here the CDR3 DNA reads TGTGCCAGCACGGCAGGGTCAGATACGCAGTATTTT. This gives the protein CASTAGSDTQYF.

The sample holds a few counts of this clone. This rearrangement joins TRBV10-3 to TRBJ2-7; 7 nucleotides match TRBD1. V dropped 6 bases and J dropped 0; count of bases not matched to a gene: 8. The length of the CDR3 is 15 residues. The germline CDR1 and CDR2 sequences are ENHRY and SYGVKD. The CDR3 nucleotides read TGTGCCATCAGCACCTCAGGACAGGCCTCCTACGAGCAGTACTTC. Residues: CAISTSGQASYEQYF.

The gene calls are TRBV9 and TRBJ1-2; no reliable D call. This CDR3 region has 12 residues. Germline V gene data show CDR1 as SGDLS and CDR2 as YYNGEE. V lost 7 bases and J 8 bases, leaving 15 bases between the germline ends. CDR3 sequence (DNA): TGTGCCAGCGACCCCGGAGGTGACGGCTACACCTTC. Its translation is CASDPGGDGYTF.

The chain links TRBV5-1 to TRBJ1-2; 10 nucleotides align to TRBD1. Germline CDR1 reads SGHRS; CDR2 reads YFSETQ. J gave up 7 bases and V 0 bases, and 6 bases lay outside the gene matches. The CDR3 has 15 amino acids. CDR3 in amino acids: CASSLGQGANFGYTF. CDR3 bases: TGCGCCAGCAGCTTGGGACAGGGGGCAAATTTTGGCTACACCTTC.

This clone was recorded a few times. The chain is built from TRBV30 and TRBJ2-7; D might be TRBD1 (6 bases). The CDR3 is 14 residues long. V gave up 4 bases and J gave up 3 bases, with 16 bases separating them. CDR1 is GTSNPN, CDR2 SVGIG, per germline (reference sequence). CDR3 amino acids: CAWKGVGIYYEQYF. Written as DNA, the CDR3 is TGTGCCTGGAAGGGGGTAGGCATTTACTACGAGCAGTACTTC.

This chain links TRBV5-1 with TRBJ2-2; possible D gene TRBD2, 6 bases. Germline values: CDR1 SGHRS, CDR2 YFSETQ. The V and J ends lost 7 bases and 7 bases respectively, with 11 bases between them. This CDR3 comprises 12 residues. CDR3 protein: CASLGGNGELFF. The DNA for the CDR3 is TGCGCCAGCCTCGGCGGGAACGGGGAGCTGTTTTTT.

This clone was observed a handful of times. The gene calls are TRBV19 and TRBJ2-6; D is ambiguous. Germline V gene lookup returns CDR1 LNHDA and CDR2 SQIVND (reference sequence). This CDR3 is built from 15 residues. With 1 base removed from V and 2 bases from J, the gap between germline ends came to 6 bases. Written as DNA, the CDR3 is TGTGCCAGTAGTATAGGCCGTGCTGGGGCCAACGTCCTGACTTTC. Amino acid sequence: CASSIGRAGANVLTF.

The chain is built from TRBV12-5 and TRBJ1-6; D is unclear. The V end lost 7 bases, the J end lost 13 bases, and 14 bases lay between the germline ends. The length of the CDR3 is 12 residues. CDR1 and CDR2 (germline): LGHNT, FRNRAP. The CDR3 is CASADGGGPLHF. The CDR3 DNA follows: TGTGCTAGTGCCGACGGTGGTGGGCCCCTCCACTTT.

V is TRBV7-9 and J is TRBJ1-5; D remains unclear. CDR3 size: 14 residues. CDR1 is SEHNR and CDR2 is FQNEAQ in the germline V gene (reference sequence). V lost 5 bases, J lost 7 bases, and 15 bases lay in between. CDR3 protein: CASSVHPGVQPQHF. The CDR3 coding sequence is TGTGCCAGCAGCGTACACCCAGGTGTGCAGCCCCAGCATTTT.

This clone was found a few times. The CDR3 here is CATTEQGGFYEQYF. DNA of the CDR3: TGTGCCACCACAGAACAAGGGGGCTTCTACGAGCAGTACTTC. The chain combines TRBV6-5 with TRBJ2-7, with 7 bases fitting TRBD1. This CDR3 contains 14 residues. V lost 10 bases, J lost 3 bases, and 12 bases stayed unmatched. Per the germline V gene, CDR1 is MNHEY and CDR2 is SVGAGI.